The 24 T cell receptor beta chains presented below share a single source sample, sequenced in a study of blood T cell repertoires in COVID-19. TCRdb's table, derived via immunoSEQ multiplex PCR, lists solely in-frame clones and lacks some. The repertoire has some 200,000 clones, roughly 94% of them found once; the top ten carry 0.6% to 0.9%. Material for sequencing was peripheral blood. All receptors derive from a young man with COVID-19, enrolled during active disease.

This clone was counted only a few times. CDR3 sequence (DNA): TGTGCCAGCAGCCTAAACGCGGGTAATTCACCCCTCCACTTT. Its translation: CASSLNAGNSPLHF. The rearrangement joins TRBV28 to TRBJ1-6; D call uncertain. There are 14 residues in the CDR3. The germline V and J ends were trimmed by 6 bases and 6 bases, with 12 bases remaining between them. CDR1 MDHEN and CDR2 SYDVKM come from the germline V gene. The full variable domain, in which reference TRBV28 and TRBJ1-6 provide the parts outside the CDR3, is DVKVTQSSRYLVKRTGEKVFLECVQDMDHENMFWYRQDPGLGLRLIYFSYDVKMKEKGDIPEGYSVSREKKERFSLILESASTNQTSMYLCASSLNAGNSPLHFGNGTRLTVT.

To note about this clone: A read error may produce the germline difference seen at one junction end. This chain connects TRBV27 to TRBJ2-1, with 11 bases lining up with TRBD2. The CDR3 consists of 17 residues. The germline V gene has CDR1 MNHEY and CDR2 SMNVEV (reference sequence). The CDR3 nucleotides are TGTGCCAGCAGATCCCCCCAGGCGGGACTAGCGGCGAATGCGCAGTTCTTC. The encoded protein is CASRSPQAGLAANAQFF.

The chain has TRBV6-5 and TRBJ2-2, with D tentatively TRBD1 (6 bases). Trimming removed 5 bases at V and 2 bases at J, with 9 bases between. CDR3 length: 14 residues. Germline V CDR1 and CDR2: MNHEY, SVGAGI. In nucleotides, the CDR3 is TGTGCCAGCAGTAAACAGGGAAACACCGGGGAGCTGTTTTTT. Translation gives CASSKQGNTGELFF.

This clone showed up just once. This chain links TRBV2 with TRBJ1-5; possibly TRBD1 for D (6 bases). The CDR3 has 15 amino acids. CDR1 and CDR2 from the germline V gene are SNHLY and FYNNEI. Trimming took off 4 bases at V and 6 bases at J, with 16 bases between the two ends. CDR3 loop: CASSGSRGGSQPQHF. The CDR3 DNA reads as TGTGCCAGCAGTGGGTCCAGGGGCGGGAGTCAGCCCCAGCATTTT.

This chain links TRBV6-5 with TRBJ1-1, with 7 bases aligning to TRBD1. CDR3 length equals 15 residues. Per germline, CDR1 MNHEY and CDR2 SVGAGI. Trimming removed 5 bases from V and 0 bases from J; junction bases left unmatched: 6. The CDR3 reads CASSNRGSMNTEAFF. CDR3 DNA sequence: TGTGCCAGCAGTAACAGGGGATCTATGAACACTGAAGCTTTCTTT.

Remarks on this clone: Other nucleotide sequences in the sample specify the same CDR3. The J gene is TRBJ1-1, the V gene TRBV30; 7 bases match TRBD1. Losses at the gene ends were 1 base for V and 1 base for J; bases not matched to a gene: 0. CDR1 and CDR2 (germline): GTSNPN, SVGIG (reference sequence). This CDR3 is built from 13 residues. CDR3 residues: CAWSGQGNTEAFF. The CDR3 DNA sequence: TGTGCCTGGAGTGGACAGGGGAACACTGAAGCTTTCTTT.

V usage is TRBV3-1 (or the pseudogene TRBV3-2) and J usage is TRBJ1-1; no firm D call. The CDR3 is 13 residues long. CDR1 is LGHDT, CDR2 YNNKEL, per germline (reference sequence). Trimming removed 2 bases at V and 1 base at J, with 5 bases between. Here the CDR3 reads CASSQRQNTEAFF. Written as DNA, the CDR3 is TGTGCCAGCAGCCAAAGACAGAACACTGAAGCTTTCTTT.

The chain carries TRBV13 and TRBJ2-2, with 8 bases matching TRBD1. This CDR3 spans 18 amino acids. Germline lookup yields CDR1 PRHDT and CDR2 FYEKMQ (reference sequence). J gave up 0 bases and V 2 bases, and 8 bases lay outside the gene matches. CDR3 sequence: CASSLTGWGQANTGELFF. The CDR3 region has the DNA TGTGCCAGCAGCTTAACAGGTTGGGGACAGGCGAACACCGGGGAGCTGTTTTTT. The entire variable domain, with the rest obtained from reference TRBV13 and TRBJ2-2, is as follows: AAGVIQSPRHLIKEKRETATLKCYPIPRHDTVYWYQQGPGQDPQFLISFYEKMQSDKGSIPDRFSAQQFSDYHSELNMSSLELGDSALYFCASSLTGWGQANTGELFFGEGSRLTVL.

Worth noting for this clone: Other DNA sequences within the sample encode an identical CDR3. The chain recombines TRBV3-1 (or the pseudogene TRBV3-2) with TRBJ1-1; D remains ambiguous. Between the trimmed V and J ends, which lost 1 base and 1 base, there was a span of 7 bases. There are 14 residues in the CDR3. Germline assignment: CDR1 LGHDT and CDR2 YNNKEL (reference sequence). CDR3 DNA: TGTGCCAGCAGCCAAGTCAGAGGGAACACTGAAGCTTTCTTT. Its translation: CASSQVRGNTEAFF.

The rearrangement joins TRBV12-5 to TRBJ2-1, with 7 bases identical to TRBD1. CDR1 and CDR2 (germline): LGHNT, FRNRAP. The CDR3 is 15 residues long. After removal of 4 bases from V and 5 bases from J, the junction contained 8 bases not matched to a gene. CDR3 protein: CASGSTGSSDNEQFF. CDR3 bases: TGTGCTAGTGGTTCGACAGGGTCTTCGGACAATGAGCAGTTCTTC. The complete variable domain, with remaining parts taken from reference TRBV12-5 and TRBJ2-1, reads DARVTQTPRHKVTEMGQEVTMRCQPILGHNTVFWYRQTMMQGLELLAYFRNRAPLDDSGMPKDRFSAEMPDATLATLKIQPSEPRDSAVYFCASGSTGSSDNEQFFGPGTRLTVL.

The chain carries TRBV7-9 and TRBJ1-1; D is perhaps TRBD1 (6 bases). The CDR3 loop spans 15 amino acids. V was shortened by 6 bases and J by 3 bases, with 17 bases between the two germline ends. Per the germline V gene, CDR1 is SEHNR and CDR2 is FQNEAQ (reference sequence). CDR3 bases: TGTGCCAGCAGATCCACAGGGCAGGGGTACACTGAAGCTTTCTTT. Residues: CASRSTGQGYTEAFF.

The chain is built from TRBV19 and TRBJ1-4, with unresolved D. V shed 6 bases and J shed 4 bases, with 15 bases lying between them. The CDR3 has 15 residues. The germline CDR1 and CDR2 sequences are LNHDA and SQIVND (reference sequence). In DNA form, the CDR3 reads TGTGCCAGTAGACTGAGTCACGGGAATAATGAAAAACTGTTTTTT. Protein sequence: CASRLSHGNNEKLFF.

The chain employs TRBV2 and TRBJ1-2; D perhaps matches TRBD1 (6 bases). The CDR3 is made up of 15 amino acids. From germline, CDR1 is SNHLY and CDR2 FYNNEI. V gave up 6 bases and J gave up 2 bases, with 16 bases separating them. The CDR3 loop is CASSRQTQGNYGYTF. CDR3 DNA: TGTGCCAGCAGCCGACAAACACAGGGAAACTATGGCTACACCTTC.

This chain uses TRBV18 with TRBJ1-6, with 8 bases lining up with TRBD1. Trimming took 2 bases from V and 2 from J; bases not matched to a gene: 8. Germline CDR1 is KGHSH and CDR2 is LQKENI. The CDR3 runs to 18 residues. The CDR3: CASSPDRGGNTYNSPLHF. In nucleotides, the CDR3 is TGTGCCAGCTCACCAGACAGGGGTGGGAACACCTATAATTCACCCCTCCACTTT.

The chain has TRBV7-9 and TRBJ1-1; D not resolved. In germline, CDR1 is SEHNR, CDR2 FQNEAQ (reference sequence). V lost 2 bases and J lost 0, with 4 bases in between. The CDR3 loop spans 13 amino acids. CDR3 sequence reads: CASSLTLNTEAFF. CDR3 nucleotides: TGTGCCAGCAGCTTAACACTGAACACTGAAGCTTTCTTT.

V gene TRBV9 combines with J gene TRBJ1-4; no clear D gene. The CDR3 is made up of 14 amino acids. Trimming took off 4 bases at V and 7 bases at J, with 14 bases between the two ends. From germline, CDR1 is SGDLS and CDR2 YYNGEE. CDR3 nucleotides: TGTGCCAGCAGCTCCGCAGGCGTATCTGAAAAACTGTTTTTT. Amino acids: CASSSAGVSEKLFF.

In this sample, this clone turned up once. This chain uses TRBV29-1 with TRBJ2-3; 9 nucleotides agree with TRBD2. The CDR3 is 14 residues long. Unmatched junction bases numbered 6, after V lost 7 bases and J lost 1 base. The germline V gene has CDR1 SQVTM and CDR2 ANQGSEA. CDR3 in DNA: TGCAGCGAAGCGGGCGGGGGGGGCACAGATACGCAGTATTTT. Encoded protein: CSEAGGGGTDTQYF.

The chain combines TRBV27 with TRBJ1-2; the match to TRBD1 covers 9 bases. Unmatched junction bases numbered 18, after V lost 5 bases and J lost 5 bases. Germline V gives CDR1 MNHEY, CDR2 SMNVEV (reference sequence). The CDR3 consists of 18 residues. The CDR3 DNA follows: TGTGCCAGCAGTGCCTACGTCCCGGACAGGGGAGGACGTTATGGCTACACCTTC. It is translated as CASSAYVPDRGGRYGYTF.

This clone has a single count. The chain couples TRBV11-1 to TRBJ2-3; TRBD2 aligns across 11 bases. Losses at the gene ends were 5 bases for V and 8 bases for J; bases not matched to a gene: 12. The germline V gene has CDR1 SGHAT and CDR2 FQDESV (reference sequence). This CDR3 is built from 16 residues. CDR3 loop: CASSPFLAGGEGTQYF. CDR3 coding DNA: TGTGCCAGCAGCCCCTTCCTAGCGGGGGGCGAGGGTACGCAGTATTTT. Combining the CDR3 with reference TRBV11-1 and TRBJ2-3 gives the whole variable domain EAEVAQSPRYKITEKSQAVAFWCDPISGHATLYWYRQILGQGPELLVQFQDESVVDDSQLPKDRFSAERLKGVDSTLKIQPAELGDSAMYLCASSPFLAGGEGTQYFGPGTRLTVL.

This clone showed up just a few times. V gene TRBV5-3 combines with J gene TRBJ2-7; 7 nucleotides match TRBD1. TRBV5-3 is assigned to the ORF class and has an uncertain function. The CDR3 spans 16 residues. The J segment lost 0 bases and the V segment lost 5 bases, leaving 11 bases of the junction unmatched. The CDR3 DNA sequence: TGTGCCAGAAGTCCCAGGGGGACAGCGAGCTCCTACGAGCAGTACTTC. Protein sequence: CARSPRGTASSYEQYF.

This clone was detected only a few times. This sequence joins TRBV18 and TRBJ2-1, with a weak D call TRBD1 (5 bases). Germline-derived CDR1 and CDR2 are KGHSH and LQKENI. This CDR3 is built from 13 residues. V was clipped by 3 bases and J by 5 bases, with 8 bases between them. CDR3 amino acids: CASSPVGDNEQFF. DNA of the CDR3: TGTGCCAGCTCACCTGTAGGGGACAATGAGCAGTTCTTC.

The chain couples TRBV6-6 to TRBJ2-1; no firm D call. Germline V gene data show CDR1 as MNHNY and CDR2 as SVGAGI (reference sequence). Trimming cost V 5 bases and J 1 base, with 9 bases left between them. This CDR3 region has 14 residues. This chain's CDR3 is CASSRPASYNEQFF. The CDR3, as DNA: TGTGCCAGCAGTAGGCCAGCGTCCTACAATGAGCAGTTCTTC.

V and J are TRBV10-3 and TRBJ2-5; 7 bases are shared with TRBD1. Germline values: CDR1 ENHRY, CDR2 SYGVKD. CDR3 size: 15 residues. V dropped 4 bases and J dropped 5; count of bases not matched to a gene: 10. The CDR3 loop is CAISVGRGQRETQYF. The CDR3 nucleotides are TGTGCCATCAGTGTCGGAAGGGGGCAAAGGGAGACCCAGTACTTC.

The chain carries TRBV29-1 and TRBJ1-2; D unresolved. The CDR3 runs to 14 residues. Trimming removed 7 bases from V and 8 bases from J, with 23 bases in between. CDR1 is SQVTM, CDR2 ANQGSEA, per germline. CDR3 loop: CSADEKGVSRGYTF. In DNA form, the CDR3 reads TGCAGCGCAGACGAAAAGGGAGTTTCCAGGGGCTACACCTTC.